These 21 T cell receptor beta chains originate from one sample sequenced in a study of memory CD4+ T cells and cytomegalovirus serostatus (dated by TCRdb to the late 2010s). Single viable CD3+CD4+CD8-CD45RO+ cells were sorted as memory CD4+ T cells on a FACSAria II. Library preparation was by the immunoSEQ multiplex PCR assay. TCRdb obtained this table from immuneACCESS and retained in-frame rearrangements with V and J assigned. These tables miss some clones; where compared with another copy, unresolved V genes account for less than half of the shortfall, and the remainder is unexplained. This sample gives 60,000 to 75,000 clones in total; less than 85% of them show up just once. The leading ten clones occupy almost 0.55% of the sample. Sequences were obtained from memory CD4+ T cells from blood. The receptors originated from an adult in good health and CMV-seronegative. Some clones in this sample may be carry-over from other donors' samples.

This chain uses TRBV10-1 with TRBJ2-3, with D perhaps TRBD1 (6 bases). The CDR3 runs to 16 residues. Looked up from germline, CDR1 is WNHNN and CDR2 is SYGVQD (reference sequence). Trimming cost V 4 bases and J 0 bases, with 14 bases left between them. CDR3 sequence: CASSGITGLSTDTQYF. In DNA, the CDR3 is TGCGCCAGCAGTGGAATTACAGGGTTGAGCACAGATACGCAGTATTTT.

The V and J genes are TRBV28 and TRBJ1-2; D ambiguous. The V gene lost 5 bases and the J gene lost 2 bases, with 12 bases spanning the gap. The CDR3 extends over 14 amino acids. Germline assignment: CDR1 MDHEN and CDR2 SYDVKM. The DNA for the CDR3 is TGTGCCAGCAGTGGGCCGCTGCAAAACTATGGCTACACCTTC. The encoded protein is CASSGPLQNYGYTF.

A note on this clone: Distinct nucleotide sequences in the sample also encode this CDR3. Here the CDR3 reads CASSPGQGNEKLFF. The CDR3 nucleotides are TGTGCCAGCAGCCCGGGACAGGGAAATGAAAAACTGTTTTTT. This rearrangement joins TRBV7-2 to TRBJ1-4; TRBD1 aligns across 9 bases. Germline V gene lookup returns CDR1 SGHTA and CDR2 FQGNSA. This CDR3 has 14 residues. Germline trimming cut 5 bases from V and 5 bases from J; bases unmatched to any gene: 3.

The chain links TRBV5-5 to TRBJ1-2, with unresolved D. V was trimmed by 0 bases and J by 8 bases, leaving 14 bases between them. The CDR3 extends over 14 amino acids. In germline, CDR1 is SGHKS, CDR2 YYEKEE (reference sequence). This CDR3 reads CASSLARGSEGYTF. The CDR3 nucleotides are TGTGCCAGCAGCTTGGCCAGAGGCAGCGAGGGCTACACCTTC.

The genes are TRBV30 and TRBJ1-1; D gene uncertain. Germline loops: CDR1 GTSNPN, CDR2 SVGIG (reference sequence). The ends were cut back, 7 bases at V and 7 bases at J, with 19 bases in the middle. The CDR3 is made up of 13 amino acids. CDR3 bases: TGTGCCTCTAGATCGGTGATCGGTCGTGAAGCTTTCTTT. Its translation is CASRSVIGREAFF.

The chain employs TRBV18 and TRBJ1-6; D gene unclear. CDR1 is KGHSH, CDR2 LQKENI, per germline. V was trimmed by 0 bases and J by 5 bases, leaving 11 bases between them. This CDR3 spans 16 amino acids. CDR3 nucleotides: TGTGCCAGCTCACCACCTAACAGCCCCAATAATTCACCCCTCCACTTT. This sequence encodes CASSPPNSPNNSPLHF.

This clone was counted between two and nine times. The V gene is TRBV6-6, the J gene TRBJ1-1; D remains unclear. The CDR3 contains 14 residues. Germline V gene lookup returns CDR1 MNHNY and CDR2 SVGAGI (reference sequence). V was shortened by 4 bases and J by 4 bases, with 13 bases between the two germline ends. The CDR3 reads CASSSSIGGTEAFF. The CDR3 coding sequence is TGTGCCAGCAGTTCCTCAATCGGCGGCACTGAAGCTTTCTTT.

The sample holds one count of this clone. The V call is TRBV6-6, the J call TRBJ1-3; possible D gene TRBD1, 6 bases. V was clipped by 8 bases and J by 4 bases, with 18 bases between them. Germline CDR1 MNHNY, CDR2 SVGAGI (reference sequence). The CDR3 contains 15 residues. DNA for the CDR3: TGTGCCAGCCTTAATTCGGACAGAAAAGGAAACACCATATATTTT. This sequence encodes CASLNSDRKGNTIYF.

The rearrangement links TRBV11-2 to TRBJ2-1, with 7 bases that match TRBD1. The CDR3 totals 14 residues. Germline CDR1 SGHAT, CDR2 FQNNGV. Trimming took 1 base from V and 9 from J; bases not matched to a gene: 6. The CDR3 bases are TGTGCCAGCAGCTTAGGGGCCTACAGGGGTGAGCAGTTCTTC. It specifies CASSLGAYRGEQFF.

The V gene is TRBV7-2, the J gene TRBJ2-5; 7 positions agree with TRBD2. Trimming at V came to 1 base and at J to 4 bases, leaving 9 bases not matched to a gene. The CDR3 extends over 16 amino acids. Germline CDR1 SGHTA, CDR2 FQGNSA. Here the CDR3 reads CASSLGGTTRRETQYF. CDR3 nucleotide sequence: TGTGCCAGCAGCTTAGGAGGGACTACGCGGCGAGAGACCCAGTACTTC.

The V gene is TRBV19, the J gene TRBJ2-7, with 7 bases identical to TRBD2. Germline V gives CDR1 LNHDA, CDR2 SQIVND (reference sequence). CDR3 length equals 11 residues. Trimming took 6 bases from V and 7 from J; bases not matched to a gene: 3. The CDR3 spells CASRAGREQYF. CDR3 DNA sequence: TGTGCCAGTAGAGCGGGACGAGAGCAGTACTTC.

The chain uses TRBV6-1 and TRBJ2-2; 7 bases fit TRBD1. Losses at the gene ends were 5 bases for V and 2 bases for J; bases not matched to a gene: 5. The CDR3 loop spans 15 amino acids. The germline gives CDR1 MNHNS, CDR2 SASEGT. The CDR3, as DNA: TGTGCCAGCAGTAGGGACAGAATAAACACCGGGGAGCTGTTTTTT. This codes for CASSRDRINTGELFF.

The CDR3 DNA reads TGTGCCAGCAGTTCCGCGGGAGGGGGATTCAATGAGCAGTTCTTC. Protein product: CASSSAGGGFNEQFF. The chain couples TRBV6-5 to TRBJ2-1, with 9 nucleotides matching TRBD2. The V and J ends lost 4 bases and 6 bases, in that order; junction bases with no gene match: 7. CDR3 size: 15 residues. CDR1 MNHEY and CDR2 SVGAGI come from the germline V gene.

The CDR3 coding sequence is TGTGCCAGTAGTACCGCGGGTAGCGGCAGTGACGCGCAGTATTTT. Amino acid sequence: CASSTAGSGSDAQYF. The V call is TRBV19, the J call TRBJ2-3, with TRBD2 as a possible D gene (6 bases). CDR1 is LNHDA and CDR2 is SQIVND in the germline V gene (reference sequence). CDR3 length: 15 amino acids. The ends were cut back, 4 bases at V and 10 bases at J, with 21 bases in the middle.

The CDR3 region is CASSISVGGDQPQHF. The CDR3 coding sequence is TGTGCCAGCAGTATATCCGTAGGGGGAGATCAGCCCCAGCATTTT. This chain connects TRBV6-5 to TRBJ1-5, with D possibly being TRBD1 (6 bases). The CDR3 runs to 15 residues. V was cut by 5 bases and J by 5 bases, with 16 bases left in between. CDR1 and CDR2 from the germline V gene are MNHEY and SVGAGI.

This rearrangement joins TRBV2 to TRBJ1-6; D remains ambiguous. CDR3 length: 13 residues. V was pared by 3 bases and J by 6 bases, with 6 bases between. Germline V gene sequence: CDR1 SNHLY, CDR2 FYNNEI. The CDR3 DNA is TGTGCCAGCAGTGACCCTCTTAATTCACCCCTCCACTTT. Translation: CASSDPLNSPLHF.

V gene TRBV5-1 combines with J gene TRBJ2-5, with 9 bases that match TRBD2. V was clipped by 4 bases and J by 4 bases; unmatched bases: 8. Germline-derived CDR1 and CDR2 are SGHRS and YFSETQ. This CDR3 region has 15 residues. The CDR3 region has the DNA TGCGCCAGCAGCCCGGAAAGCGGGGGGTCAGAGACCCAGTACTTC. This gives the protein CASSPESGGSETQYF.

This chain joins TRBV5-1 and TRBJ2-7; maybe TRBD2 (6 bases). Deletions cut 0 bases from V and 4 bases from J, with 14 bases between. The CDR3 sequence is 15 residues long. Looked up from germline, CDR1 is SGHRS and CDR2 is YFSETQ. The CDR3 DNA reads as TGCGCCAGCAGCTTGGATGGGACTCCCGCTTACGAGCAGTACTTC. The encoded protein is CASSLDGTPAYEQYF.

The chain uses TRBV28 and TRBJ1-1, with D unclear. This CDR3 contains 14 residues. CDR1 MDHEN and CDR2 SYDVKM come from the germline V gene. V lost 6 bases and J 5 bases, leaving 16 bases between the germline ends. This chain's CDR3 is CASSWRRRWTEAFF. The CDR3 bases are TGTGCCAGCAGCTGGAGGAGGAGATGGACTGAAGCTTTCTTT.

The chain is built from TRBV19 and TRBJ2-3; TRBD2 matches at 14 bases. This CDR3 is 17 amino acids long. The germline V gene has CDR1 LNHDA and CDR2 SQIVND (reference sequence). J lost 8 bases, V lost 6 bases, and 13 bases had no gene match. CDR3 DNA: TGTGCCAGTAGGGTGACTAGCGGGGGGGCCGTCCGCGGTACGCAGTATTTT. Translation gives CASRVTSGGAVRGTQYF.

This rearrangement joins TRBV11-2 to TRBJ2-5; D gene unclear. CDR1 and CDR2 (germline): SGHAT, FQNNGV. CDR3 length equals 11 residues. V was clipped by 5 bases and J by 4 bases, with 5 bases between them. The CDR3 is CASSQVETQYF. CDR3 DNA: TGTGCCAGCAGCCAGGTAGAGACCCAGTACTTC.